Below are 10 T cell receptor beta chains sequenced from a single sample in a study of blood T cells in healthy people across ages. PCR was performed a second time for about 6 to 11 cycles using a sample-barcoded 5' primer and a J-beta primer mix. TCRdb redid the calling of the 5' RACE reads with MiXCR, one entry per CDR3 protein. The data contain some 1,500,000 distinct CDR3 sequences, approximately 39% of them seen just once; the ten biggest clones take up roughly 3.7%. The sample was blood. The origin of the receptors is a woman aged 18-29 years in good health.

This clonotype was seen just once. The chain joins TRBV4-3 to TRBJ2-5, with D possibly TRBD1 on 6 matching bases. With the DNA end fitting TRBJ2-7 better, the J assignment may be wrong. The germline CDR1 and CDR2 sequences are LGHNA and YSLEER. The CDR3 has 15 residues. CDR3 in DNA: TGCGCCAGCAGCCAGAACAGGGCACCTACCTACGAGCAGTACTTC. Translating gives CASSQNRAPTYEQYF.

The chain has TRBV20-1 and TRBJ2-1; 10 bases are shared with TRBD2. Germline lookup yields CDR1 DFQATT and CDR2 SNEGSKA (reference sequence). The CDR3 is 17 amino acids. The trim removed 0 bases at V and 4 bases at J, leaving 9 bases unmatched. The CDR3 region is CSAREPSGRGQYNEQFF. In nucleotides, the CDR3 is TGCAGTGCTAGAGAACCAAGCGGGAGGGGGCAATACAATGAGCAGTTCTTC.

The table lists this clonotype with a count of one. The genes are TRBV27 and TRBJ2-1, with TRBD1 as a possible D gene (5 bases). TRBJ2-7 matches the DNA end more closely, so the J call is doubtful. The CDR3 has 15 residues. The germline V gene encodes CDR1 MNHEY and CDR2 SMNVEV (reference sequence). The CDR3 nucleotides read TGTGCCAGCAGTCCCCGACAGAAAACCTACAATGAGCAGTACTTC. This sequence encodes CASSPRQKTYNEQYF.

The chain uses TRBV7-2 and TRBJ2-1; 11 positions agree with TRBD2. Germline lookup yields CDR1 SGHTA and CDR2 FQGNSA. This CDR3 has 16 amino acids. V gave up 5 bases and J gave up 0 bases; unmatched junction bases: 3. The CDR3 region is CASSHTSGSSYNEQFF. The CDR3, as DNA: TGTGCCAGCAGCCATACTAGCGGGAGCTCCTACAATGAGCAGTTCTTC.

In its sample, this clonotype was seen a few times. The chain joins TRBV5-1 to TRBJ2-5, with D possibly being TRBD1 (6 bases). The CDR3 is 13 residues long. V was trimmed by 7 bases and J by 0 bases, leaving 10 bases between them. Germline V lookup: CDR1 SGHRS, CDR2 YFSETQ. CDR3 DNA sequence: TGCGCCAGCCACAGGGAGCACCAAGAGACCCAGTACTTC. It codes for CASHREHQETQYF.

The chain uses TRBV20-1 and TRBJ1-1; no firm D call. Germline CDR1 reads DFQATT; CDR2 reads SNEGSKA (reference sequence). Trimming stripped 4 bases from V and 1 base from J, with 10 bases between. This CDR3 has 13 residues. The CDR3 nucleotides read TGCAGTGCTATCGGCCAACAGAACACTGAAGCTTTCTTT. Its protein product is CSAIGQQNTEAFF.

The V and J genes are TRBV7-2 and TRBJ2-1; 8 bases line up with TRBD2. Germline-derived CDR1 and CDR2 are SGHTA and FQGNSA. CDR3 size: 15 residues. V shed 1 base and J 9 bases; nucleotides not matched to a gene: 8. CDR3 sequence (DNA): TGTGCCAGCAGCTTAGGAGCGGGAGCATTGGTTGAGCAGTTCTTC. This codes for CASSLGAGALVEQFF. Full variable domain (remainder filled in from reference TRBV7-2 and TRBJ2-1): GAGVSQSPSNKVTEKGKDVELRCDPISGHTALYWYRQSLGQGLEFLIYFQGNSAPDKSGLPSDRFSAERTGGSVSTLTIQRTQQEDSAVYLCASSLGAGALVEQFFGPGTRLTVL.

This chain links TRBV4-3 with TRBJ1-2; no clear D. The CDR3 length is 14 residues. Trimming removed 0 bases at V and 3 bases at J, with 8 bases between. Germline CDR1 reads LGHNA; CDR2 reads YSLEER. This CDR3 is CASSQDPTYYGYTF. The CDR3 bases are TGCGCCAGCAGCCAAGATCCTACTTACTATGGCTACACCTTC.

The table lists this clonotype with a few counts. CDR3 in DNA: TGCAGTGCCATACCCCCTGATGGCCCCTCCTACGAGCAGTACTTC. This sequence encodes CSAIPPDGPSYEQYF. The chain has TRBV20-1 and TRBJ2-7; D is unclear. Germline values: CDR1 DFQATT, CDR2 SNEGSKA (reference sequence). The CDR3 covers 15 residues. V lost 6 bases and J lost 0, with 18 bases in between.

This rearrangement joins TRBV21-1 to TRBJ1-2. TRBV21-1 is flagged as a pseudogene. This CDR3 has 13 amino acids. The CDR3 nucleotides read TGTGCCAGCAGGCAGGGGGCCTCCCGTGGCTACACCTTC. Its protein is CASRQGASRGYTF.